The 4 T cell receptor beta chains below all came from one sample that was sequenced in a study of cytomegalovirus exposure and HLA in healthy donors. The study ran its PCR with 60 Vbeta and 13 Jbeta primers. Produced via immunoSEQ multiplex PCR; TCRdb's table is partial and in-frame only. The sample lists some 130,000 clones, approximately 85% occurring once. The sample was PBMCs. These receptors originate from a boy between 10 and 17 years old in good health and CMV-seronegative.

A single count supports this clone. CDR3 sequence: CASSSRLGQLQETQYF. CDR3 coding DNA: TGTGCCAGCAGCTCGCGCCTGGGACAGCTACAAGAGACCCAGTACTTC. V gene TRBV11-2 combines with J gene TRBJ2-5, with TRBD1 matching over 7 bases. V was pared by 4 bases and J by 2 bases, with 10 bases of the junction left unmatched. CDR3 length: 16 amino acids. In germline, CDR1 is SGHAT, CDR2 FQNNGV.

The table lists this clone with a count of one. The chain uses TRBV14 and TRBJ2-7; D is possibly TRBD2 (5 bases). V was pared by 3 bases and J by 0 bases, with 9 bases between. The germline V gene encodes CDR1 SGHDN and CDR2 FVKESK. The CDR3 spans 14 residues. The CDR3 DNA sequence: TGTGCCAGCAGCCAGTCGACTACCTCCTACGAGCAGTACTTC. The encoded protein is CASSQSTTSYEQYF. Looking up the rest from reference TRBV14 and TRBJ2-7 gives the full variable domain: EAGVTQFPSHSVIEKGQTVTLRCDPISGHDNLYWYRRVMGKEIKFLLHFVKESKQDESGMPNNRFLAERTGGTYSTLKVQPAELEDSGVYFCASSQSTTSYEQYFGPGTRLTVT.

A note on this clone: Compared with germline, one end of the junction differs, possibly owing to a read error. This sequence joins TRBV5-6 and TRBJ1-2; 7 bases agree with TRBD1. This CDR3 has 12 residues. Per germline, CDR1 SGHDT and CDR2 YYEEEE. CDR3 sequence: CASSITGVGYPF. The CDR3 DNA reads as TGTGCCAGCAGCATTACAGGGGTTGGCTACCCCTTC.

V and J are TRBV19 and TRBJ1-1, with 7 bases lining up with TRBD1. Germline V gene sequence: CDR1 LNHDA, CDR2 SQIVND (reference sequence). After removal of 6 bases from V and 6 bases from J, the junction contained 10 bases not matched to a gene. This CDR3 contains 14 residues. The CDR3 reads CASSLQGTEAEAFF. The CDR3 DNA is TGTGCCAGTAGCCTACAGGGGACGGAAGCTGAAGCTTTCTTT.